The entry below describes one TCR beta chain. These data belong to a study of CD8+ T cells in alopecia areata. Turning to the study itself: A regimen of oral tofacitinib, 5 to 10 mg twice daily, was given to treated patients.

It was cDNA, reverse transcribed from extracted RNA, that served as the sequencing template. Repertoires were generated with immunoSEQ multiplex PCR, while TCRdb's copy carries only in-frame clones and drops some. Of roughly 150,000 clones listed, 47% are singletons. Sequencing was performed on CD4+ T cells sorted from blood. The TCR comes from a human donor with alopecia areata.

DNA for the CDR3: TGTGCCAGCAGCTTGGAGCGCAGGGACTATGGCTACACCTTC. Its translation is CASSLERRDYGYTF. V and J are TRBV5-6 and TRBJ1-2, with D possibly matching TRBD1 (5 bases). Trimming took 0 bases from V and 3 from J, leaving 9 bases between them. Germline V gene lookup returns CDR1 SGHDT and CDR2 YYEEEE. The CDR3 is made up of 14 amino acids.